This entry lists 22 T cell receptor beta chains sequenced from one sample in a study of blood T cell repertoires in COVID-19. Sequenced by immunoSEQ multiplex PCR; TCRdb stores in-frame clones only, minus some. Here the sample spans about 240,000 clones, about nine tenths being singletons. Input material: peripheral blood. All receptors come from a man in his sixties who had recovered from COVID-19.

This clone was detected a few times. This chain uses TRBV5-1 with TRBJ2-7; D possibly corresponds to TRBD1 (7 bases). From germline, CDR1 is SGHRS and CDR2 YFSETQ. The CDR3 consists of 13 residues. Between the trimmed V and J ends, which lost 0 bases and 7 bases, there was a span of 11 bases. Written as DNA, the CDR3 is TGCGCCAGCAGCTTGGAATCAGGGGGGGAGCAGTACGTC. Its protein is CASSLESGGEQYV.

This clone was counted between two and nine times. V is TRBV10-1 and J is TRBJ2-2; D remains ambiguous. Between the trimmed V and J ends, which lost 4 bases and 6 bases, there was a span of 12 bases. This CDR3 comprises 14 residues. Germline loops: CDR1 WNHNN, CDR2 SYGVQD (reference sequence). CDR3 region: CASSGLTAAGELFF. The CDR3 region has the DNA TGCGCCAGCAGTGGACTTACGGCGGCCGGGGAGCTGTTTTTT.

CDR3 coding DNA: TGTGCCAGCCTGCTGGAAGGGGTCGATACTGAAGCTTTCTTT. This codes for CASLLEGVDTEAFF. The rearrangement joins TRBV2 to TRBJ1-1; a weak D match, TRBD1 (5 bases). The CDR3 extends over 14 amino acids. Germline CDR1 SNHLY, CDR2 FYNNEI. Trimming shortened V by 8 bases and J by 5 bases, and 18 bases separated the two germline ends.

This chain links TRBV5-1 with TRBJ1-1; D gene unclear. The germline V and J ends were trimmed by 0 bases and 4 bases, with 10 bases remaining between them. Germline CDR1 SGHRS, CDR2 YFSETQ. CDR3 length: 14 residues. CDR3 sequence: CASSLGGGGTEAFF. The CDR3 coding sequence is TGCGCCAGCAGCTTGGGTGGAGGTGGCACTGAAGCTTTCTTT.

A few counts support this clone. This rearrangement joins TRBV12-5 to TRBJ2-7; perhaps TRBD2 as D (5 bases). Germline V gives CDR1 LGHNT, CDR2 FRNRAP. The CDR3 length is 13 residues. V was clipped by 7 bases and J by 2 bases, with 12 bases between them. CDR3 amino acids: CASARNGAYEQYF. The CDR3 DNA sequence: TGTGCTAGTGCCCGAAACGGGGCCTACGAGCAGTACTTC. The variable domain in full, completed from reference TRBV12-5 and TRBJ2-7, reads DARVTQTPRHKVTEMGQEVTMRCQPILGHNTVFWYRQTMMQGLELLAYFRNRAPLDDSGMPKDRFSAEMPDATLATLKIQPSEPRDSAVYFCASARNGAYEQYFGPGTRLTVT.

The chain combines TRBV3-1 (or the pseudogene TRBV3-2) with TRBJ1-1; D unclear. The CDR3 contains 11 residues. CDR1 is LGHDT and CDR2 is YNNKEL in the germline V gene (reference sequence). Trimming took 8 bases from V and 1 from J, leaving 5 bases between them. DNA of the CDR3: TGTGCCAGCGGGCGGAACACTGAAGCTTTCTTT. Its translation: CASGRNTEAFF.

This clone was seen once. J is TRBJ2-7 and V is TRBV6-2 or TRBV6-3, with D perhaps TRBD2 (6 bases). Germline-derived CDR1 and CDR2 are MNHEY and SVGEGT. The CDR3 has 16 residues. With 6 bases removed from V and 7 bases from J, the gap between germline ends came to 25 bases. Here the CDR3 reads CASSPGPRLGAGEQYV. The CDR3 nucleotides read TGTGCCAGCAGCCCCGGACCTCGACTAGGTGCCGGAGAGCAGTACGTC.

The CDR3 loop is CASSLVGPRNTGELFF. As DNA, the CDR3 is TGTGCCAGCAGCCTAGTGGGGCCGAGGAACACCGGGGAGCTGTTTTTT. V and J are TRBV7-6 and TRBJ2-2, with a tentative D call TRBD1 (5 bases). This CDR3 region has 16 residues. From germline, CDR1 is SGHVS and CDR2 FNYEAQ. The ends were cut back, 5 bases at V and 1 base at J, with 14 bases in the middle.

This chain links TRBV2 with TRBJ1-2; D call uncertain. The germline V gene has CDR1 SNHLY and CDR2 FYNNEI. Trimming pared 6 bases from V and 5 bases from J, leaving 10 bases between. This CDR3 contains 12 residues. DNA for the CDR3: TGTGCCAGCAGCGGCACAGAGTATGGCTACACCTTC. Protein sequence: CASSGTEYGYTF.

This chain joins TRBV18 and TRBJ2-5; 9 nucleotides match TRBD1. Germline lookup yields CDR1 KGHSH and CDR2 LQKENI. The CDR3 totals 15 residues. With 3 bases clipped from V and 3 bases from J, the junction kept 5 bases outside the gene matches. CDR3 loop: CASSPDGQGKETQYF. Written as DNA, the CDR3 is TGTGCCAGCTCACCGGATGGACAGGGGAAAGAGACCCAGTACTTC.

CDR3 bases: TGCGCCAGCAGCCAAGAGCCGGACAGGGGTGGTCAGCCCCAGCATTTT. Protein product: CASSQEPDRGGQPQHF. This chain joins TRBV4-1 and TRBJ1-5, with 9 bases aligning to TRBD1. The CDR3 is 16 amino acids. The J segment lost 6 bases and the V segment lost 0 bases, leaving 6 bases of the junction unmatched. Germline V gene lookup returns CDR1 MGHRA and CDR2 YSYEKL.

This chain joins TRBV5-4 and TRBJ2-5; TRBD1 matches at 9 bases. The germline V gene encodes CDR1 SGHNT and CDR2 YYREEE (reference sequence). The junction had 13 bases not matched to a gene; V was cut back by 4 bases and J by 3 bases. The CDR3 length is 17 residues. CDR3 coding DNA: TGTGCCAGCAGCCAAGGACGGGAAAGGACAGGGGAAGAGACCCAGTACTTC. Translation gives CASSQGRERTGEETQYF.

This sequence joins TRBV7-9 and TRBJ2-7, with 8 nucleotides matching TRBD1. CDR1 is SEHNR, CDR2 FQNEAQ, per germline (reference sequence). After removal of 4 bases from V and 7 bases from J, the junction contained 6 bases not matched to a gene. The CDR3 totals 13 residues. CDR3 nucleotide sequence: TGTGCCAGCAGCTCCGGGACAGGTGTTGAGCAGTACGTC. Its protein is CASSSGTGVEQYV.

The chain is built from TRBV7-9 and TRBJ1-2; possible D gene TRBD1, 6 bases. The CDR3 loop spans 14 amino acids. Germline assignment: CDR1 SEHNR and CDR2 FQNEAQ (reference sequence). Trimming stripped 1 base from V and 6 bases from J, with 12 bases between. CDR3 nucleotide sequence: TGTGCCAGCAGCTTAGAACAGGGCCCGCATGGCTACACCTTC. Protein: CASSLEQGPHGYTF.

The rearrangement links TRBV30 to TRBJ2-3; the match to TRBD2 covers 14 bases. J gave up 0 bases and V 2 bases, and 10 bases lay outside the gene matches. Germline CDR1 reads GTSNPN; CDR2 reads SVGIG (reference sequence). The CDR3 is 19 amino acids. The CDR3 loop is CAWSRTTSGGAASTDTQYF. The CDR3 bases are TGTGCCTGGAGTCGTACGACTAGCGGGGGGGCTGCTAGCACAGATACGCAGTATTTT.

The chain links TRBV11-2 to TRBJ1-4; a weak D match, TRBD1 (6 bases). Germline assignment: CDR1 SGHAT and CDR2 FQNNGV. The CDR3 is 18 amino acids. Trimming removed 5 bases from V and 0 bases from J, with 19 bases in between. CDR3 sequence reads: CASSARVRGGATNEKLFF. The CDR3 DNA is TGTGCCAGCAGCGCCAGGGTCCGAGGGGGAGCAACTAATGAAAAACTGTTTTTT.

The chain combines TRBV5-1 with TRBJ2-2; 10 nucleotides align to TRBD2. The CDR3 consists of 18 residues. V trimming: 0 bases; J trimming: 4 bases; junction bases outside the gene matches: 9. The germline V gene encodes CDR1 SGHRS and CDR2 YFSETQ. CDR3 sequence (DNA): TGCGCCAGCAGCTTGGAAGGTAGCGGGGGGACTCTCACCGGGGAGCTGTTTTTT. Protein sequence: CASSLEGSGGTLTGELFF.

The chain joins TRBV15 to TRBJ2-6; no clear D. The germline V and J ends were trimmed by 0 bases and 0 bases, with 9 bases remaining between them. The CDR3 runs 17 residues. CDR1 LNHNV and CDR2 YYDKDF come from the germline V gene (reference sequence). The CDR3 sequence: CATSRDLRGSGANVLTF. The CDR3, as DNA: TGTGCCACCAGCAGAGATCTCAGAGGCTCTGGGGCCAACGTCCTGACTTTC.

V is TRBV2 and J is TRBJ1-2, with D possibly TRBD1 on 5 matching bases. The CDR3 loop spans 11 amino acids. Germline values: CDR1 SNHLY, CDR2 FYNNEI. V was trimmed by 10 bases and J by 4 bases, leaving 10 bases between them. As DNA, the CDR3 is TGTGCCACACAGGCAGGCTATGGCTACACCTTC. It codes for CATQAGYGYTF.

The chain combines TRBV28 with TRBJ1-3, with 7 bases fitting TRBD1. Germline V gene lookup returns CDR1 MDHEN and CDR2 SYDVKM. The CDR3 covers 16 residues. V shed 8 bases, J shed 3 bases, and the junction held 13 bases outside the gene matches. CDR3 protein: CASRNHYRGIGNTIYF. CDR3 nucleotide sequence: TGTGCCAGCCGAAACCACTACAGGGGAATTGGAAACACCATATATTTT.

The chain recombines TRBV3-1 (or the pseudogene TRBV3-2) with TRBJ1-1; D unclear. This CDR3 has 14 amino acids. Trimming pared 4 bases from V and 1 base from J, leaving 10 bases between. Germline assignment: CDR1 LGHDT and CDR2 YNNKEL (reference sequence). CDR3 in amino acids: CASSPLAGNTEAFF. CDR3 in DNA: TGTGCCAGCAGCCCCCTGGCTGGGAACACTGAAGCTTTCTTT.

The chain joins TRBV29-1 to TRBJ2-1; a weak D match, TRBD2 (7 bases). This CDR3 has 15 amino acids. Germline values: CDR1 SQVTM, CDR2 ANQGSEA. The V end lost 6 bases, the J end lost 7 bases, and 22 bases lay between the germline ends. CDR3 in amino acids: CSVGQVGGAGNEQFF. CDR3 nucleotide sequence: TGCAGCGTGGGCCAGGTGGGGGGGGCCGGGAATGAGCAGTTCTTC.